One and the same sample provided the 15 T cell receptor beta chains below, sequenced in a study of CD4 T cells in relation to SARS-CoV-2 and coronaviruses. Their antigen targets remain unknown. The table came from immunoSEQ multiplex PCR; TCRdb's copy has only in-frame clones and leaves some out. Here the sample spans about 43,000 clones, more than 65% being singletons. Sequencing input: naive CD4+ T cells from PBMCs, cultured in vitro. Subset specified: naive CD4+ T cells isolated by negative enrichment. The receptors stem from an adult with COVID-19.

The rearrangement links TRBV5-1 to TRBJ2-3, with TRBD2 identical over 14 bases. CDR1 SGHRS and CDR2 YFSETQ come from the germline V gene. V dropped 4 bases and J dropped 0; count of bases not matched to a gene: 7. CDR3 length: 18 residues. This chain's CDR3 is CASSQGLAGVMSTDTQYF. The CDR3 bases are TGCGCCAGCAGCCAGGGACTAGCGGGAGTGATGAGCACAGATACGCAGTATTTT. Full variable domain (missing parts from reference TRBV5-1 and TRBJ2-3): KAGVTQTPRYLIKTRGQQVTLSCSPISGHRSVSWYQQTPGQGLQFLFEYFSETQRNKGNFPGRFSGRQFSNSRSEMNVSTLELGDSALYLCASSQGLAGVMSTDTQYFGPGTRLTVL.

V usage is TRBV5-6 and J usage is TRBJ1-2; D uncertain. This CDR3 region has 14 residues. V was shortened by 0 bases and J by 8 bases, with 14 bases between the two germline ends. The germline gives CDR1 SGHDT, CDR2 YYEEEE. The CDR3 nucleotides read TGTGCCAGCAGCTTGGCGCTCTTTTCGGGAGGCTACACCTTC. Encoded protein: CASSLALFSGGYTF.

This clone has only one observation. The J gene is TRBJ1-4, the V gene TRBV2; D gene uncertain. Germline CDR1 SNHLY, CDR2 FYNNEI. The CDR3 totals 14 residues. V gave up 6 bases and J gave up 11 bases, with 19 bases separating them. The CDR3 DNA is TGTGCCAGCAGCGACACGAGCAGCCGGGAGAAACTGTTTTTT. Protein: CASSDTSSREKLFF.

V gene TRBV6-4 combines with J gene TRBJ2-7, with 7 bases lining up with TRBD1. The CDR3 totals 16 residues. J gave up 7 bases and V 3 bases, and 15 bases lay outside the gene matches. CDR1 is MRHNA, CDR2 SNTAGT, per germline. The CDR3 bases are TGTGCCAGCAGTGAACGTTCCGGGACAGCTCCTTTTGAGCAGTACTTC. This codes for CASSERSGTAPFEQYF.

The chain carries TRBV30 and TRBJ2-1; D possibly uses TRBD1 or TRBD2 (5 bases each). The CDR3 has 17 residues. Germline CDR1 GTSNPN, CDR2 SVGIG (reference sequence). Trimming pared 4 bases from V and 4 bases from J, leaving 23 bases between. CDR3 in amino acids: CAWNPGLRGEGYNEQFF. The DNA for the CDR3 is TGTGCCTGGAACCCGGGCCTACGAGGGGAAGGGTACAATGAGCAGTTCTTC.

The chain employs TRBV3-1 (or the pseudogene TRBV3-2) and TRBJ2-7; D may match TRBD1 or TRBD2 (5 bases each). V lost 3 bases and J lost 1, with 10 bases in between. The CDR3 contains 14 residues. CDR1 and CDR2 from the germline V gene are LGHDT and YNNKEL (reference sequence). Here the CDR3 DNA reads TGTGCCAGCAGCCACGGGACCTCTTCCTACGAGCAGTACTTC. Its translation is CASSHGTSSYEQYF.

V is TRBV3-1 (or the pseudogene TRBV3-2) and J is TRBJ2-5; D may be TRBD2 (5 bases). CDR3 length: 15 amino acids. V shed 7 bases and J shed 5 bases, with 20 bases lying between them. The germline V gene encodes CDR1 LGHDT and CDR2 YNNKEL (reference sequence). In nucleotides, the CDR3 is TGTGCCAGCAACCCCTGGGTATTAGCGTTGGAGACCCAGTACTTC. It yields the protein CASNPWVLALETQYF.

In nucleotides, the CDR3 is TGCGCCAGCAGCTTGGGCGGAATTGAAGCTTTCTTT. Translation: CASSLGGIEAFF. This rearrangement joins TRBV5-1 to TRBJ1-1; no reliable D call. CDR1 is SGHRS, CDR2 YFSETQ, per germline. The CDR3 spans 12 residues. With 0 bases removed from V and 7 bases from J, the gap between germline ends came to 7 bases.

The J gene is TRBJ2-7, the V gene TRBV20-1; perhaps TRBD1 as D (6 bases). Per germline, CDR1 DFQATT and CDR2 SNEGSKA (reference sequence). This CDR3 contains 13 residues. V lost 3 bases and J lost 6, with 15 bases in between. In DNA form, the CDR3 reads TGCAGTGCTAGTCAGGGGCGCTTTCGCGAGCAGTACTTC. Protein sequence: CSASQGRFREQYF.

The J gene is TRBJ2-1, the V gene TRBV5-5, with TRBD2 matching over 7 bases. The V gene's germline CDR1 is SGHKS and CDR2 YYEKEE (reference sequence). The ends lost 5 bases at V and 6 bases at J; junction bases unmatched: 14. This CDR3 is 16 amino acids long. The CDR3: CASSLRRGGMGNEQFF. For the CDR3, the DNA is TGTGCCAGCAGTTTGCGCCGGGGAGGGATGGGCAATGAGCAGTTCTTC.

This clone was seen just once. The CDR3 loop reads CASSPSGSYPSYEQYF. As DNA, the CDR3 is TGTGCCAGCAGCCCTAGTGGGAGTTACCCCTCCTACGAGCAGTACTTC. The chain links TRBV7-3 to TRBJ2-7; perhaps TRBD2 as D (5 bases). V was cut by 5 bases and J by 0 bases, with 17 bases left in between. This CDR3 region has 16 residues. Germline loops: CDR1 SGHTA, CDR2 FQGTGA. The whole variable domain, filled in from reference TRBV7-3 and TRBJ2-7, reads GAGVSQTPSNKVTEKGKYVELRCDPISGHTALYWYRQSLGQGPEFLIYFQGTGAADDSGLPNDRFFAVRPEGSVSTLKIQRTERGDSAVYLCASSPSGSYPSYEQYFGPGTRLTVT.

V usage is TRBV4-1 and J usage is TRBJ2-1; D perhaps matches TRBD1 (6 bases). Germline assignment: CDR1 MGHRA and CDR2 YSYEKL. This CDR3 spans 15 amino acids. The V end was cut by 3 bases, the J end by 4 bases, with 13 bases between. The CDR3 loop reads CASSHARTEYNEQFF. The CDR3 DNA follows: TGCGCCAGCAGCCACGCTCGGACAGAATACAATGAGCAGTTCTTC.

The gene calls are TRBV9 and TRBJ2-3; 11 nucleotides agree with TRBD2. The CDR3 is 18 residues long. CDR1 is SGDLS and CDR2 is YYNGEE in the germline V gene. V shed 2 bases and J 0 bases; nucleotides not matched to a gene: 8. Here the CDR3 reads CASSVGTSGISSTDTQYF. In DNA, the CDR3 is TGTGCCAGCAGCGTCGGGACTAGCGGAATCTCTAGCACAGATACGCAGTATTTT.

The rearrangement joins TRBV28 to TRBJ2-5, with TRBD2 as a possible D gene (6 bases). Trimming removed 4 bases from V and 1 base from J, with 13 bases in between. Per the germline V gene, CDR1 is MDHEN and CDR2 is SYDVKM. The CDR3 contains 15 residues. This chain's CDR3 is CASSSVGGSQETQYF. The CDR3 DNA is TGTGCCAGCAGTTCGGTGGGGGGTTCCCAAGAGACCCAGTACTTC. The variable domain in full, with the rest retrieved from reference TRBV28 and TRBJ2-5, is DVKVTQSSRYLVKRTGEKVFLECVQDMDHENMFWYRQDPGLGLRLIYFSYDVKMKEKGDIPEGYSVSREKKERFSLILESASTNQTSMYLCASSSVGGSQETQYFGPGTRLLVL.

The rearrangement links TRBV5-1 to TRBJ2-6; 8 bases line up with TRBD2. The ends lost 2 bases at V and 2 bases at J; junction bases unmatched: 6. Germline V lookup: CDR1 SGHRS, CDR2 YFSETQ. The CDR3 runs 17 residues. The CDR3 loop is CASSLREGEAGANVLTF. The CDR3, as DNA: TGCGCCAGCAGCTTACGGGAGGGGGAAGCTGGGGCCAACGTCCTGACTTTC.